A selection of T cell receptor beta chains follows, all from one sample in a study of shared clonotypes between healthy human individuals. Sequenced by immunoSEQ multiplex PCR; TCRdb stores in-frame clones only, minus some. The sample carries about 2.3 million clones, under 95% recorded once. The sequenced sample was naive CD4+ T cells from PBMCs. All receptors come from a man aged 18 to 29 in good health. Some clones in this sample may be carry-over from other donors' samples. Each CDR3 is given with its conserved first and last residue.

V gene	CDR3 length	J gene	CDR3 protein
TRBV28	12	TRBJ1-2	CASSRQVYGYTF
TRBV7-8	14	TRBJ2-7	CASSLAGGPYEQYF
TRBV28	15	TRBJ2-7	CASSLFGTYTYEQYF
TRBV7-9	15	TRBJ2-1	CASSLGQGANNEQFF
TRBV20-1	11	TRBJ2-7	CSALDWDEQYF
TRBV30	14	TRBJ1-3	CAWSYAGAGNTIYF
TRBV28	14	TRBJ2-3	CASRGTRFTDTQYF
TRBV5-1	15	TRBJ2-2	CASSLGHSGTGELFF
TRBV5-1	18	TRBJ2-7	CASSLRTPGQGTRYEQYF
TRBV7-2	12	TRBJ2-1	CASSLIDNEQFF
TRBV7-2	13	TRBJ2-1	CASSSRTLNEQFF
TRBV28	20	TRBJ2-6	CASTPSPGTPGGSGANVLTF
TRBV6-1	14	TRBJ2-7	CATRPTGISYEQYF
TRBV28	15	TRBJ1-5	CASQNGGATNQPQHF
TRBV19	20	TRBJ2-1	CASSMVVRWSSASSYNEQFF
TRBV11-2	12	TRBJ1-2	CASSLARDGYTF
TRBV28	15	TRBJ2-1	CASSLPWGDSSEQFF
TRBV7-3	17	TRBJ2-2	CASSPSGRAVDTGELFF
TRBV5-1	16	TRBJ2-7	CASSLAPSGGAYEQYF
TRBV28	14	TRBJ2-2	CASSPVGGPGELFF
TRBV14	16	TRBJ2-6	CASSQERGSGANVLTF
TRBV5-1	15	TRBJ2-1	CASSSSASSYNEQFF
TRBV29-1	13	TRBJ1-1	CSAGPGYNTEAFF
TRBV7-3	13	TRBJ2-4	CASSSEASDIQYF
TRBV4-1	14	TRBJ1-2	CASSQPGQFYGYTF
TRBV6-1	13	TRBJ1-1	CASSAVGITEAFF
TRBV7-8	12	TRBJ2-3	CASSQYTDTQYF
TRBV12-5	19	TRBJ2-2	CASGLVPSGRGGNTGELFF
TRBV7-3	15	TRBJ2-3	CASSVTTISTDTQYF
TRBV29-1	15	TRBJ2-1	CSVAHRDSDFNEQFF
TRBV2	14	TRBJ1-1	CASSGLDRVTEAFF
TRBV30	12	TRBJ1-2	CAWRGGNYGYTF
TRBV5-1	13	TRBJ2-7	CASSFDRRFDQYF
TRBV5-1	17	TRBJ2-1	CASHFGQKGLGRNEQFF
TRBV15	16	TRBJ2-5	CATSRDTGTGQETQYF
TRBV10-1	15	TRBJ2-7	CASSESGGTGTEQYF
TRBV18	17	TRBJ2-6	CASSPFLDSSGANVLTF
TRBV19	21	TRBJ1-5	CASSIDRFGGVSGRSNQPQHF
TRBV2	14	TRBJ2-6	CASDPESGANVLTF
TRBV6-5	13	TRBJ2-1	CASSRPSYNEQFF
TRBV5-5	15	TRBJ1-3	CASSLGSSSGNTIYF
TRBV30	15	TRBJ1-2	CAWSVEGRGYGGYTF